A single sample is the source of the 13 T cell receptor beta chains below, sequenced in a study of shared clonotypes between healthy human individuals. Profiling relied on immunoSEQ multiplex PCR, and the TCRdb table lists in-frame clones only, not all of them. The sample lists over a million clones; about 76% were seen once. Sequencing was carried out using memory CD4+ T cells sorted from blood. Described subset: CD45RA-negative fraction. The receptors derive from a man aged 18 to 30 in good health.

The chain carries TRBV15 and TRBJ1-5; D unclear. The CDR3 totals 15 residues. Germline V gives CDR1 LNHNV, CDR2 YYDKDF (reference sequence). Trimming took off 0 bases at V and 10 bases at J, with 16 bases between the two ends. The CDR3 loop is CATSRERMDREPQHF. CDR3 DNA sequence: TGTGCCACCAGCAGAGAAAGGATGGACCGGGAACCCCAGCATTTT.

V gene TRBV5-1 combines with J gene TRBJ2-3, with unresolved D. The CDR3 is made up of 14 amino acids. CDR1 SGHRS and CDR2 YFSETQ come from the germline V gene. V was pared by 2 bases and J by 0 bases, with 7 bases between. The CDR3 DNA reads TGCGCCAGCAGCTTAGACGCGAGCACAGATACGCAGTATTTT. It translates to CASSLDASTDTQYF.

In regard to this clone: This specimen includes other DNA sequences encoding the same CDR3. This sequence joins TRBV30 and TRBJ2-7; the D gene is possibly TRBD1 (5 bases). V dropped 0 bases and J dropped 4 bases, with 7 bases sitting between them. The CDR3 extends over 12 amino acids. CDR1 and CDR2 from the germline V gene are GTSNPN and SVGIG (reference sequence). Written as DNA, the CDR3 is TGTGCCTGGAGTGTCGCAGGGTACGAGCAGTACTTC. Amino acids: CAWSVAGYEQYF.

The rearrangement uses TRBV6-1 and TRBJ1-1; 8 nucleotides match TRBD1. CDR3 length: 15 residues. From germline, CDR1 is MNHNS and CDR2 SASEGT. V lost 5 bases, J lost 4 bases, and 9 bases stayed unmatched. CDR3 sequence: CASSRTGNGGTEAFF. Written as DNA, the CDR3 is TGTGCCAGCAGTAGGACAGGGAATGGGGGCACTGAAGCTTTCTTT.

The chain couples TRBV5-6 to TRBJ2-7, with 8 bases that match TRBD1. Germline values: CDR1 SGHDT, CDR2 YYEEEE. Trimming cost V 3 bases and J 3 bases; bases outside gene matches: 5. The CDR3 is 14 residues long. The DNA of the CDR3 is TGTGCCAGCAGCTGGACAGGGAAGATCTACGAGCAGTACTTC. This sequence encodes CASSWTGKIYEQYF.

The chain couples TRBV6-6 to TRBJ2-6; 9 bases match TRBD1. Germline V gene sequence: CDR1 MNHNY, CDR2 SVGAGI (reference sequence). Losses at the gene ends were 5 bases for V and 2 bases for J; bases not matched to a gene: 1. The CDR3 covers 15 residues. The CDR3 bases are TGTGCCAGCAGTAGACAGGGGGCTGGGGCCAACGTCCTGACTTTC. Translating it yields CASSRQGAGANVLTF.

The V call is TRBV6-1, the J call TRBJ1-2; the match to TRBD1 covers 12 bases. Germline loops: CDR1 MNHNS, CDR2 SASEGT. The J segment lost 5 bases and the V segment lost 8 bases, leaving 3 bases of the junction unmatched. There are 13 residues in the CDR3. In DNA, the CDR3 is TGTGCCAGCGGGACAGGGGGCATTTATGGCTACACCTTC. It is translated as CASGTGGIYGYTF.

The chain carries TRBV5-1 and TRBJ2-3; D unresolved. V lost 4 bases, J lost 0 bases, and 3 bases lay in between. CDR3 size: 12 residues. Looked up from germline, CDR1 is SGHRS and CDR2 is YFSETQ. CDR3 coding DNA: TGCGCCAGCAGCGGAAGCACAGATACGCAGTATTTT. Translating gives CASSGSTDTQYF.

The gene calls are TRBV30 and TRBJ2-7; 7 nucleotides line up with TRBD2. The CDR3 length is 12 residues. With 1 base clipped from V and 4 bases from J, the junction kept 1 base outside the gene matches. From germline, CDR1 is GTSNPN and CDR2 SVGIG (reference sequence). The CDR3 DNA follows: TGTGCCTGGAGTGGGGGGGGTTACGAGCAGTACTTC. This encodes CAWSGGGYEQYF.

This clone has more than one count but fewer than ten. The CDR3 DNA is TGTGCCAGCAGTTTAAGTAAGGGGCTGTCCCAAGAAGCTTTCTTT. Its protein is CASSLSKGLSQEAFF. The gene calls are TRBV28 and TRBJ1-1; possible D gene TRBD1, 5 bases. With 2 bases removed from V and 8 bases from J, the gap between germline ends came to 18 bases. This CDR3 comprises 15 residues. Per germline, CDR1 MDHEN and CDR2 SYDVKM.

This clone was counted between two and nine times. The chain couples TRBV30 to TRBJ1-3; D remains unclear. V lost 0 bases, J lost 4 bases, and 7 bases lay in between. CDR3 length equals 13 residues. Germline lookup yields CDR1 GTSNPN and CDR2 SVGIG (reference sequence). The CDR3 loop reads CAWSVGGGNTIYF. In nucleotides, the CDR3 is TGTGCCTGGAGTGTGGGAGGGGGAAACACCATATATTTT.

The CDR3 region is CASSYYPPGNTIYF. CDR3 nucleotide sequence: TGTGCCAGCAGCTATTACCCCCCTGGAAACACCATATATTTT. The chain is built from TRBV7-9 and TRBJ1-3; D is unclear. V lost 4 bases and J lost 2, with 9 bases in between. The CDR3 contains 14 residues. Germline assignment: CDR1 SEHNR and CDR2 FQNEAQ (reference sequence).

The V gene is TRBV10-3, the J gene TRBJ2-5; TRBD2 matches at 7 bases. This CDR3 comprises 13 residues. Germline CDR1 and CDR2: ENHRY and SYGVKD. Trimming at V came to 9 bases and at J to 4 bases, leaving 8 bases not matched to a gene. The CDR3 DNA is TGTGCCATGAGAGACCCGGGGGGAGAGACCCAGTACTTC. Translated: CAMRDPGGETQYF.